The following is a T cell receptor (beta chain) sequence with its context. Its antigen has not been determined. No clone much larger than this one lies a single base away; base qualities are absent. The data stem from a study of blood T cell repertoires in COVID-19 (dated by TCRdb to the early 2020s). In the study overall: The collaborator samples originated in the United States, Italy and Spain and spanned the acute and convalescent phases of COVID-19. The material from the prospective study consisted of cDNA or gDNA derived from T cells, B-cell-depleted T cells, or PBMCs. Deeply sampled blood TCRbeta repertoires from subjects exposed to, actively infected with, or recovered from COVID-19 were included in the dataset. The repertoires were released in a freely available public database meant as a resource for research on the immune response to SARS-CoV-2. The samples were drawn from the first 160 participants of the ongoing ImmuneRACE study and from over a thousand subjects provided by 6 global collaborators. Sample metadata almost always included a de-identified subject ID, COVID-19 status, age in years and sex. Where HLA class I and class II types were available, the types were taken from metadata supplied by the sample provider, not from assay-based typing. The research as a whole found: How much clinical and demographic metadata was included differed by source and by participant, and the metadata was provided uncurated.

The collaborating institutions used their own protocols to collect whole blood in K2EDTA tubes. For TCRbeta analysis, collaborators shipped samples in one of three forms: frozen whole blood, isolated PBMCs, or DNA extracted from either of those sample types. V is clipped by 1 base and J by 0 bases, and the sequence between their germline boundaries is 11 bases long. The germline V gene (reference sequence) gives CDR1 as SEHNR and CDR2 as FQNEAQ. The CDR3 measures 16 amino acids from cysteine to phenylalanine. This entry keeps only the CDR3 DNA: 48 bases, framed from base 1. The immunoSEQ Assay, a bias-controlled multiplex PCR, was used to amplify TCRbeta CDR3 regions from genomic DNA. The authors' analysis ran thus. Nucleated cell counts per sample were estimated from amplification of reference gene primers within the assay. To quantify the absolute abundance of each unique TCRbeta CDR3 rearrangement, sequence reads were collapsed and filtered. For each sample, productive Simpson clonality was calculated as the square root of Simpson's diversity index across productive rearrangements. TCRdb carries this immuneACCESS record with in-frame sequences only. Its versions omit some clonotypes, under half of them owing to an unresolved V gene in the studies checked, with the rest unexplained. That table supplies the V and J calls and clone size; D and trimming were determined from the DNA. This sample holds approximately 470,000 clones; approximately 85% were observed only once. The leading ten clones occupy 3% to 3.5% of the sample.

The origin of this receptor is a human donor in a cohort sampled during active COVID-19. The chain joins TRBV7-9 to TRBJ2-3; no D gene is confidently identified. Sample: peripheral blood. The DNA is as follows: TGTGCCAGCAGCTTAGTCGCAGCGACCAGCACAGATACGCAGTATTTT. The translation is CASSLVAATSTDTQYF.